This T cell receptor beta chain was captured by sequencing in a study of Ad26.COV2.S vaccination and SARS-CoV-2 variants. About the study: Dosing was one shot or two shots 56 days apart.

Study results and caveats: Researchers cautioned that TCR breadth and depth analyses may have underestimated total T cell responses.

This clone has more than one count but fewer than ten. Its target is not known. TCRdb keeps only in-frame clones here, not all; method: immunoSEQ multiplex PCR. Of around 400,000 clones in the sample, 75% to 95% were seen once. Specified treatment: roughly 20 received Ad26.COV2.S at low or high dose, single or two shots; several received placebo; per-sample allocation not given. Sampling was performed 63 days after the first vaccine or placebo injection. Its platform was an Ad26 vector, and its expressed antigen was Wuhan-strain SARS-CoV-2 spike. V gave up 3 bases and J gave up 3 bases, with 8 bases separating them. Per the germline V gene, CDR1 is LGHDT and CDR2 is YNNKEL (reference sequence). The CDR3 consists of 13 residues.

The clonotype comes from a person aged 18-65 years who received the Ad26.COV2.S COVID-19 vaccine or a placebo. The chain has TRBV3-1 (or the pseudogene TRBV3-2) and TRBJ1-1; D is undetermined. The sample consisted of peripheral blood, taken in a trial of Ad26.COV2.S vaccine versus placebo. CDR3 residues: CASSHDRYTEAFF. The DNA of the CDR3 is TGTGCCAGCAGCCACGACCGGTACACTGAAGCTTTCTTT.